Below, one T cell receptor (beta chain) is given with its context. The sample belongs to a study of shared T cell receptors in the human thymus. Sequenced by immunoSEQ multiplex PCR; TCRdb stores in-frame clones only, minus some. The sample comprises 500,000 to 850,000 clones, more than 75% of which are singletons, and 0.0094% rests with the top ten. The same data also contributed to another study, on human thymus T cells. This second study says: The source of the thymus tissue was resections taken during corrective heart surgery.

Sequenced sample: thymocytes. This TCR was recovered from a boy in the first two years of life with a congenital heart defect.

The CDR3 DNA is TGTGCCAGCAGCTTACACTTCGGCGGGGTACACAATGAGCAGTTCTTC. Translated, it gives CASSLHFGGVHNEQFF. The rearrangement links TRBV11-2 to TRBJ2-1, with D perhaps matching TRBD2 (6 bases). Germline-derived CDR1 and CDR2 are SGHAT and FQNNGV. The CDR3 has 16 amino acids. Deletions cut 2 bases from V and 5 bases from J, with 16 bases between.